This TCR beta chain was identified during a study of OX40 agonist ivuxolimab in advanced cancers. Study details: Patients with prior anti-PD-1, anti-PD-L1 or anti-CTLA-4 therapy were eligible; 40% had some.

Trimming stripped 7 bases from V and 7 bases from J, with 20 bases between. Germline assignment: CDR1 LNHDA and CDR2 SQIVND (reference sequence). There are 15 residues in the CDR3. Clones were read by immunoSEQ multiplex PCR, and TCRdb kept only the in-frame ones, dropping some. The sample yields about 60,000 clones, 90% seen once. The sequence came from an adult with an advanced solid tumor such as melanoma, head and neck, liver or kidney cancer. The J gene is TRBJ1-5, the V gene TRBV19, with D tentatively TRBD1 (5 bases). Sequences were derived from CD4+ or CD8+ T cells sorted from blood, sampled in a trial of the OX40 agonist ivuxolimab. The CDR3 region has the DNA TGTGCCAGTACTCTTTTGGCGGGGGAGGGGCAGCCCCAGCATTTT. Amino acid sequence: CASTLLAGEGQPQHF.